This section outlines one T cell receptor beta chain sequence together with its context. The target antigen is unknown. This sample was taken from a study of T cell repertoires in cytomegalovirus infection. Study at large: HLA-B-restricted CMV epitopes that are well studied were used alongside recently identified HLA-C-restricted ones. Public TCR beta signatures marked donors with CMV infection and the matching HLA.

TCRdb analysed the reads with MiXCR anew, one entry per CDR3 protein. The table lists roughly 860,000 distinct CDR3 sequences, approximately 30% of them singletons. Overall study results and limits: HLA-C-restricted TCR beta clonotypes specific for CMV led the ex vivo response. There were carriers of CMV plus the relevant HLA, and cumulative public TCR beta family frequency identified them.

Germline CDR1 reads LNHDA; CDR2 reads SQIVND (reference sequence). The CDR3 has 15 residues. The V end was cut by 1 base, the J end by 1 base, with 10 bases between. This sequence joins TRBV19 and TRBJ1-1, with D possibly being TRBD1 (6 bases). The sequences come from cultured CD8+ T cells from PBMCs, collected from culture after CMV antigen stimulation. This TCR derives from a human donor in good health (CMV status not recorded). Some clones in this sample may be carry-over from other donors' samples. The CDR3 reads CASSIVPTGNTEAFF. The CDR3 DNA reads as TGTGCCAGTAGTATAGTACCGACAGGGAACACTGAAGCTTTCTTT.